This T cell receptor beta chain came from a study of cytomegalovirus exposure and HLA in healthy donors. Study-wide findings and caveats: The listing of roughly 160 TCR beta chains classed them as cytomegalovirus-associated. The classifier was said to identify cytomegalovirus status with high specificity and sensitivity. A few CMV-associated chains were confirmed in vitro to be specific for CMV antigens.

To note about this clone: As yet, its antigen is unknown.

Trimming removed 0 bases from V and 0 bases from J, with 6 bases in between. The CDR3 is made up of 14 amino acids. CDR1 is SGHDT, CDR2 YYEEEE, per germline. Data came from immunoSEQ multiplex PCR; TCRdb stores just in-frame clones and leaves some out. In the table there are about 97,000 clones, roughly 94% of which are singletons. Sequencing was done on a sample of PBMCs. This sequence was found in a woman between 18 and 29 years old in good health and CMV-seronegative. The chain is built from TRBV5-6 and TRBJ1-1; possibly TRBD1 for D (5 bases). CDR3 DNA sequence: TGTGCCAGCAGCTTGGGCAGGGTGAACACTGAAGCTTTCTTT. It encodes CASSLGRVNTEAFF.